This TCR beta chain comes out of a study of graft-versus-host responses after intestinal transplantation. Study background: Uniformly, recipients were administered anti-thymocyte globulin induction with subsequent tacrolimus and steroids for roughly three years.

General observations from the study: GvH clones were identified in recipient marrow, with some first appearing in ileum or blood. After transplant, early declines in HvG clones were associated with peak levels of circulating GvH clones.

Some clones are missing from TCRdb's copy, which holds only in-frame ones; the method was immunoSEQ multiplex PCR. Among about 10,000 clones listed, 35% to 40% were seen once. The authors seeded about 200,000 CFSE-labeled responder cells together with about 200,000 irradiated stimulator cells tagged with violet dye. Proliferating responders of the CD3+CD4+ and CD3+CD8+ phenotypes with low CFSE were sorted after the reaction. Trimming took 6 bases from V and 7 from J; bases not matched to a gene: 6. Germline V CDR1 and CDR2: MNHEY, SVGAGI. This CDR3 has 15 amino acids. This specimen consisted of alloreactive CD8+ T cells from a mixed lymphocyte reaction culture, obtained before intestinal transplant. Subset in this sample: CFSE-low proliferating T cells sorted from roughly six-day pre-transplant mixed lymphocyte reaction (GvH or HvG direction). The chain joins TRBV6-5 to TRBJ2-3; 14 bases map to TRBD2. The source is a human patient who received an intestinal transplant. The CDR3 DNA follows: TGTGCCAGCAGGGAGACTAGCGGGAGGGGCAATACGCAGTATTTT. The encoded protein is CASRETSGRGNTQYF.